This T cell receptor (beta chain) was captured in a study of glioma-infiltrating T cells. Study observations and caveats: CDR3 overlap between tissue and blood was very small. Gliomas, especially low-grade, showed above-expected tissue-blood divergence; non-neoplastic patients showed below.

Looked up from germline, CDR1 is MNHEY and CDR2 is SVGEGT. The CDR3 length is 16 residues. Between the trimmed V and J ends, which lost 0 bases and 2 bases, there was a span of 11 bases. Many counts were recorded for this clonotype. Its target is not known. The iRepertoire nested amplicon-rescue multiplex PCR amplified TCR alpha and beta CDR3s from RNA. Tissue mRNA or PBMC total RNA, roughly 95-400 ng, went into one-step reverse transcription and amplification. TCRdb passed the multiplex PCR reads through MiXCR, listing each CDR3 protein once. The repertoire holds roughly 190,000 distinct CDR3 sequences, around 32% seen once, with around 20% in the top ten.

V usage is TRBV6-2 or TRBV6-3 and J usage is TRBJ1-5; D perhaps matches TRBD1 (6 bases). The sequence came from a human donor with low-grade glioma or glioblastoma, undergoing nonglioma brain surgery, or in good health (not recorded which). Material for sequencing was glioma tissue, nonneoplastic brain tissue, or PBMCs (not recorded which). CDR3 residues: CASSYSSGAGNQPQHF. DNA of the CDR3: TGTGCCAGCAGTTACTCGTCAGGGGCAGGCAATCAGCCCCAGCATTTT.